These 22 T cell receptor beta chains originate from one sample sequenced in a study of blood T cell repertoires in COVID-19. The table came from immunoSEQ multiplex PCR; TCRdb's copy has only in-frame clones and leaves some out. The table shows 200,000 to 250,000 clones, with about 85% occurring only once. The material sequenced was peripheral blood. Receptors originate from a man in his fifties or sixties who had recovered from COVID-19.

The chain employs TRBV10-1 and TRBJ2-7; D perhaps matches TRBD1 (5 bases). The length of the CDR3 is 14 residues. The germline V gene encodes CDR1 WNHNN and CDR2 SYGVQD (reference sequence). V dropped 10 bases and J dropped 4 bases, with 20 bases sitting between them. CDR3 sequence reads: CAINRWGVRYEQYF. In DNA, the CDR3 is TGCGCCATCAATAGGTGGGGCGTTCGGTACGAGCAGTACTTC.

This rearrangement joins TRBV4-1 to TRBJ2-6; 10 bases match TRBD1. Germline CDR1 and CDR2: MGHRA and YSYEKL. The junction had 5 bases not matched to a gene; V was cut back by 1 base and J by 2 bases. The CDR3 loop spans 18 amino acids. The CDR3 bases are TGCGCCAGCAGCCAAGTGACAGGGGGCTCCCCTGGGGCCAACGTCCTGACTTTC. It codes for CASSQVTGGSPGANVLTF.

The rearrangement uses TRBV5-4 and TRBJ1-4, with a possible D match to TRBD1 (6 bases). CDR1 and CDR2 (germline): SGHNT, YYREEE (reference sequence). Trimming removed 2 bases from V and 8 bases from J, with 16 bases in between. The CDR3 loop spans 15 amino acids. CDR3 residues: CASSFSLGGREKLFF. As DNA, the CDR3 is TGTGCCAGCAGCTTTTCTCTCGGGGGGCGCGAAAAACTGTTTTTT.

The J gene is TRBJ1-5, the V gene TRBV6-6; TRBD1 might be the D (6 bases). Trimming shortened V by 6 bases and J by 4 bases, and 10 bases separated the two germline ends. The germline V gene has CDR1 MNHNY and CDR2 SVGAGI (reference sequence). The CDR3 totals 13 residues. CDR3 nucleotides: TGTGCCAGCAGCCTGGACAGAAATCAGCCCCAGCATTTT. This translates into CASSLDRNQPQHF.

The genes are TRBV5-1 and TRBJ1-4, with TRBD1 matching 7 bases. Germline V CDR1 and CDR2: SGHRS, YFSETQ. The CDR3 is made up of 13 amino acids. The V gene end was trimmed by 6 bases and the J gene end by 8 bases; junction bases not matched to a gene: 7. The CDR3 DNA follows: TGCGCCAGCAAAACAGGGGCGGAGGAAAAACTGTTTTTT. This sequence encodes CASKTGAEEKLFF.

The chain combines TRBV3-1 (or the pseudogene TRBV3-2) with TRBJ2-5; perhaps TRBD2 as D (6 bases). Germline loops: CDR1 LGHDT, CDR2 YNNKEL (reference sequence). This CDR3 region has 17 residues. V lost 4 bases and J lost 5, with 23 bases in between. The CDR3, as DNA: TGTGCCAGCAGCCGTCGTGGTAGCGGTTCCGGGTCGGAGACCCAGTACTTC. Amino acid sequence: CASSRRGSGSGSETQYF.

This chain uses TRBV15 with TRBJ2-5; 12 bases agree with TRBD2. This CDR3 comprises 18 residues. Germline V gives CDR1 LNHNV, CDR2 YYDKDF (reference sequence). V shed 4 bases, J shed 5 bases, and the junction held 14 bases outside the gene matches. CDR3 DNA: TGTGCCACCAGCACTTTGGAAACTAGCGGGAGGCGGCGGGAGACCCAGTACTTC. Encoded protein: CATSTLETSGRRRETQYF.

The chain is built from TRBV14 and TRBJ1-1, with no clear D. Germline V gives CDR1 SGHDN, CDR2 FVKESK. The CDR3 covers 15 residues. The ends were cut back, 1 base at V and 1 base at J, with 10 bases in the middle. The CDR3 here is CASSQVGRRNTEAFF. The CDR3 nucleotides read TGTGCCAGCAGCCAAGTGGGCCGAAGGAACACTGAAGCTTTCTTT. Combining the CDR3 with reference TRBV14 and TRBJ1-1 gives the whole variable domain EAGVTQFPSHSVIEKGQTVTLRCDPISGHDNLYWYRRVMGKEIKFLLHFVKESKQDESGMPNNRFLAERTGGTYSTLKVQPAELEDSGVYFCASSQVGRRNTEAFFGQGTRLTVV.

The rearrangement uses TRBV5-1 and TRBJ1-2; 9 bases are a match to TRBD1. CDR3 length: 14 residues. Per the germline V gene, CDR1 is SGHRS and CDR2 is YFSETQ. V lost 3 bases and J lost 8; bases outside the gene matches: 8. The CDR3, as DNA: TGCGCCAGCAGCTCACAGGGGGCCAGTAAGGGCTACACCTTC. Amino acids: CASSSQGASKGYTF. Filled out from reference TRBV5-1 and TRBJ1-2, the complete variable domain reads KAGVTQTPRYLIKTRGQQVTLSCSPISGHRSVSWYQQTPGQGLQFLFEYFSETQRNKGNFPGRFSGRQFSNSRSEMNVSTLELGDSALYLCASSSQGASKGYTFGSGTRLTVV.

V usage is TRBV18 and J usage is TRBJ2-2, with 8 bases lining up with TRBD2. This CDR3 is built from 16 residues. The V and J ends lost 4 bases and 2 bases, in that order; junction bases with no gene match: 6. The germline V gene has CDR1 KGHSH and CDR2 LQKENI. CDR3 sequence reads: CASSLRLAGNTGELFF. CDR3 in DNA: TGTGCCAGCTCACTCCGGCTAGCGGGCAACACCGGGGAGCTGTTTTTT. Drawing the rest from reference TRBV18 and TRBJ2-2, the complete variable domain is NAGVMQNPRHLVRRRGQEARLRCSPMKGHSHVYWYRQLPEEGLKFMVYLQKENIIDESGMPKERFSAEFPKEGPSILRIQQVVRGDSAAYFCASSLRLAGNTGELFFGEGSRLTVL.

The table lists this clone with a count of one. V is TRBV6-5 and J is TRBJ2-7; TRBD1 is a possible D gene (5 bases). Trimming removed 6 bases at V and 5 bases at J, with 14 bases between. Germline values: CDR1 MNHEY, CDR2 SVGAGI. The CDR3 spans 13 residues. This chain's CDR3 is CASSPNRPHEQYF. The CDR3 region has the DNA TGTGCCAGCAGCCCCAACAGGCCCCACGAGCAGTACTTC.

This chain connects TRBV7-8 to TRBJ1-3, with TRBD1 matching over 11 bases. The germline V gene encodes CDR1 SGHVS and CDR2 FQNEAQ. Unmatched junction bases numbered 7, after V lost 5 bases and J lost 4 bases. The CDR3 has 16 amino acids. The CDR3 nucleotides are TGTGCCAGCAGCCCTCGGACAGGGGGCAGAGGAAACACCATATATTTT. This gives the protein CASSPRTGGRGNTIYF. Using reference TRBV7-8 and TRBJ1-3 for the parts outside the CDR3, the full variable domain is GAGVSQSPRYKVAKRGQDVALRCDPISGHVSLFWYQQALGQGPEFLTYFQNEAQLDKSGLPSDRFFAERPEGSVSTLKIQRTQQEDSAVYLCASSPRTGGRGNTIYFGEGSWLTVV.

The chain couples TRBV28 to TRBJ1-6; tentatively, D is TRBD1 (5 bases). Germline V gene sequence: CDR1 MDHEN, CDR2 SYDVKM. The CDR3 spans 14 residues. Trimming shortened V by 7 bases and J by 7 bases, and 14 bases separated the two germline ends. In nucleotides, the CDR3 is TGTGCCAGCACTTGGGGGGAAGAAAATTCACCCCTCCACTTT. Protein product: CASTWGEENSPLHF.

Points on this clone: This specimen includes other DNA sequences encoding the same CDR3. The chain carries TRBV28 and TRBJ2-1, with a tentative D call TRBD2 (6 bases). Germline loops: CDR1 MDHEN, CDR2 SYDVKM. V was shortened by 6 bases and J by 4 bases, with 13 bases between the two germline ends. This CDR3 contains 14 residues. This CDR3 is CASRRESSYNEQFF. The CDR3 DNA reads TGTGCCAGCAGACGGGAGTCTTCATACAATGAGCAGTTCTTC.

This chain links TRBV4-2 with TRBJ2-7; 10 bases fit TRBD2. The V segment lost 5 bases and the J segment 1 base; nucleotides outside the gene matches: 5. Germline-derived CDR1 and CDR2 are LGHNA and YNFKEQ. The length of the CDR3 is 15 residues. CDR3 residues: CASSGTGLASYEQYF. DNA of the CDR3: TGTGCCAGCAGCGGGACGGGACTAGCGTCCTACGAGCAGTACTTC.

The DNA for the CDR3 is TGTGCCAGCAGTTTATCCCCCTTACGGGGGAGAAACAATGAGCAGTTCTTC. Protein sequence: CASSLSPLRGRNNEQFF. V usage is TRBV27 and J usage is TRBJ2-1, with D tentatively TRBD2 (6 bases). Germline V gives CDR1 MNHEY, CDR2 SMNVEV (reference sequence). Trimming stripped 0 bases from V and 5 bases from J, with 17 bases between. The CDR3 totals 17 residues.

The chain links TRBV9 to TRBJ2-1; D remains ambiguous. V was shortened by 5 bases and J by 5 bases, with 17 bases between the two germline ends. The CDR3 is 15 amino acids. Germline values: CDR1 SGDLS, CDR2 YYNGEE. The CDR3 reads CASSLIPGLNNEQFF. DNA of the CDR3: TGTGCCAGCAGTCTAATCCCCGGGTTAAACAATGAGCAGTTCTTC.

The chain joins TRBV2 to TRBJ2-6; 9 positions match TRBD1. CDR1 is SNHLY, CDR2 FYNNEI, per germline. CDR3 size: 18 residues. V lost 7 bases, J lost 0 bases, and 10 bases stayed unmatched. The CDR3 DNA reads as TGTGCCAGCATTAAGGGGACAGGGAAAAGCTCTGGGGCCAACGTCCTGACTTTC. Translation gives CASIKGTGKSSGANVLTF.

The V gene is TRBV5-5, the J gene TRBJ2-7; D is perhaps TRBD2 (5 bases). The CDR3 extends over 15 amino acids. V was cut by 0 bases and J by 0 bases, with 10 bases left in between. Germline V gene data show CDR1 as SGHKS and CDR2 as YYEKEE (reference sequence). CDR3 bases: TGTGCCAGCAGCTTGGCCTACCTAGCCTCCTACGAGCAGTACTTC. Amino acids: CASSLAYLASYEQYF. The full variable domain, its missing parts supplied by reference TRBV5-5 and TRBJ2-7, is DAGVTQSPTHLIKTRGQQVTLRCSPISGHKSVSWYQQVLGQGPQFIFQYYEKEERGRGNFPDRFSARQFPNYSSELNVNALLLGDSALYLCASSLAYLASYEQYFGPGTRLTVT.

The chain carries TRBV28 and TRBJ2-4; D is unclear. The ends were cut back, 2 bases at V and 0 bases at J, with 17 bases in the middle. The CDR3 is 18 amino acids. Germline CDR1 reads MDHEN; CDR2 reads SYDVKM. The CDR3 protein is CASSLVGGVGLAKNIQYF. The CDR3 DNA follows: TGTGCCAGCAGTTTAGTCGGTGGCGTTGGGCTAGCCAAAAACATTCAGTACTTC. Variable domain in full (rest from reference TRBV28 and TRBJ2-4): DVKVTQSSRYLVKRTGEKVFLECVQDMDHENMFWYRQDPGLGLRLIYFSYDVKMKEKGDIPEGYSVSREKKERFSLILESASTNQTSMYLCASSLVGGVGLAKNIQYFGAGTRLSVL.

The chain employs TRBV19 and TRBJ2-3; TRBD1 agrees at 7 bases. This CDR3 contains 15 residues. V lost 7 bases, J lost 5 bases, and 12 bases stayed unmatched. The germline gives CDR1 LNHDA, CDR2 SQIVND (reference sequence). The CDR3 nucleotides are TGTGCCAGTAAGAAGGTAGGGGGCCGGAAAGATACGCAGTATTTT. Amino acid sequence: CASKKVGGRKDTQYF.

The rearrangement joins TRBV15 to TRBJ1-2; D gene ambiguous. Trimming took off 5 bases at V and 4 bases at J, with 17 bases between the two ends. This CDR3 is built from 15 residues. Germline CDR1 reads LNHNV; CDR2 reads YYDKDF (reference sequence). CDR3 bases: TGTGCCACCAGCCCAGGTGAAGCAGGTCCCTATGGCTACACCTTC. This sequence encodes CATSPGEAGPYGYTF. The whole variable domain, remainder taken from reference TRBV15 and TRBJ1-2, is DAMVIQNPRYQVTQFGKPVTLSCSQTLNHNVMYWYQQKSSQAPKLLFHYYDKDFNNEADTPDNFQSRRPNTSFCFLDIRSPGLGDTAMYLCATSPGEAGPYGYTFGSGTRLTVV.